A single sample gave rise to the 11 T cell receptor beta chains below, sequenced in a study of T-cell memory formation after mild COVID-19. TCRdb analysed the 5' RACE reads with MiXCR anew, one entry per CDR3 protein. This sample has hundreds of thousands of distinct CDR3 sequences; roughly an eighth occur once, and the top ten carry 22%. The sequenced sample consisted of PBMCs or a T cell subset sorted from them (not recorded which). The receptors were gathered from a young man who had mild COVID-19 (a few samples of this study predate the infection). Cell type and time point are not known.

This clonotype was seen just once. The CDR3 DNA sequence: TGTGCCAGCAGTCCGACTAGCGGGAGTTATACGCAGTATTTT. Encoded protein: CASSPTSGSYTQYF. This sequence joins TRBV12-3 or TRBV12-4 and TRBJ2-3; 12 bases fit TRBD2. CDR3 size: 14 residues. V gave up 5 bases and J gave up 7 bases; unmatched junction bases: 4.

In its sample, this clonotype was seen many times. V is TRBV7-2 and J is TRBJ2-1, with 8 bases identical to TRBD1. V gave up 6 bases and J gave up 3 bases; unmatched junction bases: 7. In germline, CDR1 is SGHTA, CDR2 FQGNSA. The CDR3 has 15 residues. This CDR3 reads CASSPDRVYYNEQFF. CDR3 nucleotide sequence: TGTGCCAGCAGTCCGGACAGGGTATACTACAATGAGCAGTTCTTC.

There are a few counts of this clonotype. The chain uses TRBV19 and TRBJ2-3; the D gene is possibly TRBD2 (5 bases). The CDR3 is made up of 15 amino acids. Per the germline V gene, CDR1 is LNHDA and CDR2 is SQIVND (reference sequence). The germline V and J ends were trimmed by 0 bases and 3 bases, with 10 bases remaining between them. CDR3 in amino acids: CASSIDGRRTDTQYF. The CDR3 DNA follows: TGTGCCAGTAGTATAGATGGCCGGAGGACAGATACGCAGTATTTT.

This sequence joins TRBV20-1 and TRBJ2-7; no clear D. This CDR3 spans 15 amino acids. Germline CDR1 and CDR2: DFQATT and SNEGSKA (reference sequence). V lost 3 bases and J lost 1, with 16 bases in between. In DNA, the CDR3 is TGCAGTGCTAGTATCAGCGAGAGGCGGTCCTACGAGCAGTACTTC. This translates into CSASISERRSYEQYF.

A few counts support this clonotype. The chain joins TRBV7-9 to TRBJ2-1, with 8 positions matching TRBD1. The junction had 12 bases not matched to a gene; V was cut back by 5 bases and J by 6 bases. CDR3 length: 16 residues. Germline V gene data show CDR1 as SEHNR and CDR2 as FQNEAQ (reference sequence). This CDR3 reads CASSPMTGVSVNEQFF. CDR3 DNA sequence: TGTGCCAGCAGCCCGATGACAGGGGTCAGTGTCAATGAGCAGTTCTTC.

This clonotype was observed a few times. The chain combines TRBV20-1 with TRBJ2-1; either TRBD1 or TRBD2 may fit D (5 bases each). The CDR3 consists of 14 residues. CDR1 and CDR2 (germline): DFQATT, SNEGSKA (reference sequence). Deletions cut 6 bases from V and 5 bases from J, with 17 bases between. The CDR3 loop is CSARKWDEDNEQFF. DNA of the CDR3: TGCAGTGCAAGGAAGTGGGACGAGGACAATGAGCAGTTCTTC.

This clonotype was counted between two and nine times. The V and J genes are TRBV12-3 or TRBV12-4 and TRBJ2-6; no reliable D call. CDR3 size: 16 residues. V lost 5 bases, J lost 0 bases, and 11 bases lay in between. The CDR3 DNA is TGTGCCAGCAGTCCGCAGCTTCACTCTGGGGCCAACGTCCTGACTTTC. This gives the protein CASSPQLHSGANVLTF.

CDR3 region: CASRRGREQYV. As DNA, the CDR3 is TGTGCCAGCAGGAGGGGTCGTGAGCAGTACGTC. J is TRBJ2-7 and V is TRBV28, with D perhaps matching TRBD1 or TRBD2 (5 bases each). Germline V gene lookup returns CDR1 MDHEN and CDR2 SYDVKM. Trimming removed 6 bases from V and 7 bases from J, with 10 bases in between. The CDR3 contains 11 residues.

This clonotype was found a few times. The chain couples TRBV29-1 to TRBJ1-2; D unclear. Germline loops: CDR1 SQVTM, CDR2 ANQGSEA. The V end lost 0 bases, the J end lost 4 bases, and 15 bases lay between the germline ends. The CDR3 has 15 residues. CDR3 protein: CSVEEGDLHGYGYTF. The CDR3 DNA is TGCAGCGTTGAAGAAGGAGACCTCCACGGCTATGGCTACACCTTC.

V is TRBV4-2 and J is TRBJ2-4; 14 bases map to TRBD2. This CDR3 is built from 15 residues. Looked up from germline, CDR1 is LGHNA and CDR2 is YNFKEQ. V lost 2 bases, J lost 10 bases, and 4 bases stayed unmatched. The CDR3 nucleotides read TGTGCCAGCAGCCAACAGGGACTAGCGGGGGATATTCAGTACTTC. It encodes CASSQQGLAGDIQYF.

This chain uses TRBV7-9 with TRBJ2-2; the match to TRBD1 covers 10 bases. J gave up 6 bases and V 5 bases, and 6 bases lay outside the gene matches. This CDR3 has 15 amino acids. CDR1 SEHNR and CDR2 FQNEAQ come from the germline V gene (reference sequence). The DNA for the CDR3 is TGTGCCAGCAGCCTTACCGGGACAGGGGCCGGGGAGCTGTTTTTT. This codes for CASSLTGTGAGELFF.